This is a list of T cell receptor beta chains from one sample in a study of cytomegalovirus exposure and HLA in healthy donors. Measured with immunoSEQ multiplex PCR; TCRdb has only the in-frame clones, and not every one. The table lists roughly 180,000 clones, about three quarters of them singletons, with 3.7% in the top ten. Sequencing used PBMCs. These receptors all come from a woman in her sixties in good health and CMV-seropositive. CDR3s include the opening cysteine and the closing phenylalanine or tryptophan. D genes are given only for firm matches.

v_call	d_call	j_call	cdr3_aa
TRBV6-4	TRBD2	TRBJ2-3	CASTTSGGAEDTQYF
TRBV29-1	NA	TRBJ1-2	CSVPPMAASAGSGYTF
TRBV6-4	NA	TRBJ1-2	CASSQSQGSNGYTF
TRBV30	NA	TRBJ2-7	CAWSATLVYEQYF
TRBV27	NA	TRBJ2-1	CASSFKAGFSYNEQFF
TRBV27	TRBD2	TRBJ2-1	CASSLRLAGDNEQFF
TRBV28	NA	TRBJ1-3	CASSVQVLSGNTIYF
TRBV11-2	NA	TRBJ2-7	CASSLDPTVGTSYEQYF
TRBV1	NA	TRBJ1-5	CTSSQGQLNQPQHF
TRBV19	NA	TRBJ1-5	CASSTGPYSNQPQHF
TRBV5-8	NA	TRBJ1-5	CASSLEERPNQPQHF
TRBV29-1	NA	TRBJ2-3	CSVDGVRADTQYF
TRBV27	TRBD2	TRBJ2-1	CASLPWGRGGREGEQFF
TRBV27	TRBD2	NA	CASSPLAGGAYEQYF
TRBV7-9	NA	TRBJ2-7	CASEHSSSARFYEQYF
TRBV11-2	TRBD2	TRBJ2-7	CASSLGPSGTPYEQYF
TRBV30	NA	TRBJ1-2	CAWSVLQVQQGYTF
TRBV19	TRBD1	TRBJ1-1	CASSAGDSLIAFF
TRBV4-3	NA	TRBJ1-2	CASSQASGSSGYTF
TRBV27	TRBD1	TRBJ2-6	CASSSIGQGQPGANVLTF
TRBV28	TRBD2	TRBJ2-7	CASRPSLGSGSKVQYF
TRBV28	NA	TRBJ2-1	CASTPAGTLEQFF
TRBV19	NA	TRBJ1-5	CASSIWAGPKQPQHF
TRBV19	TRBD1	TRBJ1-5	CASTSSGGGQPQHF
TRBV2	NA	TRBJ1-5	CASNTLNQPQHF
TRBV5-4	TRBD1	TRBJ1-1	CAIGDSHTEAFF
TRBV28	NA	TRBJ1-2	CASSFMRYGYTF
TRBV28	TRBD2	TRBJ2-1	CASSSGASGSGNEQFF
TRBV27	TRBD1	TRBJ1-6	CASSPQAGTGGSPLHF
TRBV19	NA	TRBJ1-1	CASSILGSGNTEAFF
TRBV27	TRBD2	TRBJ2-7	CASRLVGLAKGNEQYF
TRBV5-1	NA	TRBJ1-2	CASSLGLNYGYTF
TRBV18	TRBD1	NA	CASSPGQGDEQYF
TRBV27	NA	TRBJ1-2	CASSLYIGGDGYTF
TRBV27	TRBD1	TRBJ2-7	CASKRQGAHEQYF
TRBV28	TRBD2	TRBJ2-3	CASGRADTQYF
TRBV27	TRBD2	TRBJ2-5	CASTPVAGGFQETQYF
TRBV5-8	TRBD1	TRBJ1-6	CASSLGQGAGNSPLHF
TRBV6-6	NA	TRBJ2-2	CASGRSNTGELFF
TRBV28	NA	TRBJ1-1	CASSLEAQGHTEAFF
TRBV28	TRBD2	TRBJ2-3	CASSLAGVPSQYF